A single sample is the source of the 21 T cell receptor beta chains below, sequenced in a study of cytomegalovirus exposure and HLA in healthy donors. Using immunoSEQ multiplex PCR, the repertoire was profiled, and TCRdb retains in-frame clones only, with some absent. The table records 75,000 to 85,000 clones, approximately 91% of them present only once. Sequencing input: PBMCs. The receptors derive from a young man in good health and CMV-seronegative.

This sequence joins TRBV11-2 and TRBJ2-1; 9 nucleotides agree with TRBD2. The germline CDR1 and CDR2 sequences are SGHAT and FQNNGV. The CDR3 loop spans 14 amino acids. Losses at the gene ends were 2 bases for V and 10 bases for J; bases not matched to a gene: 6. In nucleotides, the CDR3 is TGTGCCAGCAGCTTACTAGCGGGGAGGCGGGAGCAGTTCTTC. This translates into CASSLLAGRREQFF. Filled out from reference TRBV11-2 and TRBJ2-1, the complete variable domain reads EAGVAQSPRYKIIEKRQSVAFWCNPISGHATLYWYQQILGQGPKLLIQFQNNGVVDDSQLPKDRFSAERLKGVDSTLKIQPAKLEDSAVYLCASSLLAGRREQFFGPGTRLTVL.

Only one count was recorded for this clone. The chain employs TRBV28 and TRBJ2-7; 8 nucleotides align to TRBD2. With V trimmed by 6 bases and J by 2 bases, 6 bases remained unmatched. The germline V gene encodes CDR1 MDHEN and CDR2 SYDVKM. This CDR3 has 14 residues. The CDR3 coding sequence is TGTGCCAGCAGGCCTAGCGGGCCTACCTACGAGCAGTACTTC. It translates to CASRPSGPTYEQYF.

This chain joins TRBV5-1 and TRBJ2-1, with 8 nucleotides matching TRBD1. This CDR3 is built from 16 residues. J was trimmed by 10 bases and V by 4 bases; bases with no gene match: 16. Germline assignment: CDR1 SGHRS and CDR2 YFSETQ. As DNA, the CDR3 is TGCGCCAGCAGCCCGGATTTGGACAGGGCCTGGAGCGAGCAGTTCTTC. Protein sequence: CASSPDLDRAWSEQFF.

The table lists this clone with a few counts. This rearrangement joins TRBV2 to TRBJ1-1, with 11 bases aligning to TRBD1. Losses at the gene ends were 6 bases for V and 6 bases for J; bases not matched to a gene: 3. The germline gives CDR1 SNHLY, CDR2 FYNNEI. This CDR3 region has 13 residues. The CDR3 here is CASSGTGGAEAFF. The CDR3 bases are TGTGCCAGCAGCGGGACAGGGGGGGCTGAAGCTTTCTTT.

The chain employs TRBV5-4 and TRBJ2-5; 8 bases agree with TRBD2. This CDR3 contains 15 residues. Unmatched junction bases numbered 6, after V lost 4 bases and J lost 1 base. In germline, CDR1 is SGHNT, CDR2 YYREEE (reference sequence). The CDR3 sequence: CASSRLTSAQETQYF. CDR3 nucleotide sequence: TGTGCCAGCAGCCGACTGACTAGCGCCCAAGAGACCCAGTACTTC. Based on the CDR3 plus reference TRBV5-4 and TRBJ2-5, the full variable domain is ETGVTQSPTHLIKTRGQQVTLRCSSQSGHNTVSWYQQALGQGPQFIFQYYREEENGRGNFPPRFSGLQFPNYSSELNVNALELDDSALYLCASSRLTSAQETQYFGPGTRLLVL.

This chain connects TRBV5-1 to TRBJ2-4; D is possibly TRBD1 (6 bases). The CDR3 has 17 residues. Deletions cut 0 bases from V and 4 bases from J, with 17 bases between. CDR1 SGHRS and CDR2 YFSETQ come from the germline V gene. The CDR3 nucleotides read TGCGCCAGCAGCTTGGACTCCAGGGGAAGGACAAAAAACATTCAGTACTTC. Translated, it gives CASSLDSRGRTKNIQYF.

The genes are TRBV20-1 and TRBJ1-2; D is undetermined. V shed 3 bases and J shed 2 bases, with 4 bases lying between them. The CDR3 has 11 residues. CDR1 and CDR2 from the germline V gene are DFQATT and SNEGSKA (reference sequence). The CDR3 nucleotides are TGCAGTGCTAGTCTAAACTATGGCTACACCTTC. Translating it yields CSASLNYGYTF.

The count of this clone is one. This sequence joins TRBV7-8 and TRBJ2-1; 12 bases fit TRBD2. Looked up from germline, CDR1 is SGHVS and CDR2 is FQNEAQ. The CDR3 length is 15 residues. The V segment lost 1 base and the J segment 14 bases; nucleotides outside the gene matches: 9. The CDR3 here is CASSLDWLAGGRKFF. DNA for the CDR3: TGTGCCAGCAGCTTAGATTGGCTAGCGGGGGGGCGGAAGTTCTTC.

With respect to this clone: Other DNA sequences within the sample encode an identical CDR3. The chain links TRBV28 to TRBJ2-3, with 7 bases identical to TRBD2. Germline V gene sequence: CDR1 MDHEN, CDR2 SYDVKM. This CDR3 has 15 amino acids. The ends lost 2 bases at V and 1 base at J; junction bases unmatched: 3. This chain's CDR3 is CASSLLADRTDTQYF. The CDR3 DNA is TGTGCCAGCAGTTTACTAGCGGACCGCACAGATACGCAGTATTTT.

In its sample, this clone was seen a few times. The sample holds other DNA sequences that translate to the same CDR3. This chain connects TRBV28 to TRBJ2-2; D perhaps matches TRBD1 (6 bases). V lost 7 bases, J lost 3 bases, and 15 bases lay in between. The CDR3 contains 15 residues. CDR1 and CDR2 from the germline V gene are MDHEN and SYDVKM. In DNA form, the CDR3 reads TGTGCCAGCAAGACGGGACAAGGGGACACCGGGGAGCTGTTTTTT. Residues: CASKTGQGDTGELFF. The full variable domain, with the rest looked up from reference TRBV28 and TRBJ2-2, is DVKVTQSSRYLVKRTGEKVFLECVQDMDHENMFWYRQDPGLGLRLIYFSYDVKMKEKGDIPEGYSVSREKKERFSLILESASTNQTSMYLCASKTGQGDTGELFFGEGSRLTVL.

The J gene is TRBJ1-5, the V gene TRBV4-1; D not resolved. Germline loops: CDR1 MGHRA, CDR2 YSYEKL. The V end was cut by 1 base, the J end by 0 bases, with 19 bases between. CDR3 length equals 19 residues. DNA of the CDR3: TGCGCCAGCAGCCAAGTATTGTCCAGCGTCCCTGCTAGCAATCAGCCCCAGCATTTT. The encoded protein is CASSQVLSSVPASNQPQHF.

The chain joins TRBV2 to TRBJ1-2; D gene unclear. The germline V gene encodes CDR1 SNHLY and CDR2 FYNNEI. This CDR3 spans 14 amino acids. The germline V and J ends were trimmed by 6 bases and 8 bases, with 19 bases remaining between them. This CDR3 reads CASREMGELGGYTF. DNA for the CDR3: TGTGCCAGCAGGGAAATGGGAGAGCTAGGGGGCTACACCTTC.

This sequence joins TRBV4-2 and TRBJ1-4; no clear D gene. The CDR3 length is 14 residues. CDR1 is LGHNA and CDR2 is YNFKEQ in the germline V gene. The ends were cut back, 4 bases at V and 8 bases at J, with 14 bases in the middle. CDR3 nucleotide sequence: TGTGCCAGCAGCCCCTGGACCTCGGGGGAAAAACTGTTTTTT. Encoded protein: CASSPWTSGEKLFF.

The chain combines TRBV5-4 with TRBJ2-7; 11 positions agree with TRBD2. V was pared by 0 bases and J by 4 bases, with 9 bases of the junction left unmatched. Germline CDR1 reads SGHNT; CDR2 reads YYREEE (reference sequence). The CDR3 runs 17 residues. CDR3 in amino acids: CASSLATSGSSYYEQYF. CDR3 coding DNA: TGTGCCAGCAGCTTGGCCACTAGCGGGAGTTCGTATTACGAGCAGTACTTC.

V is TRBV28 and J is TRBJ2-5, with 10 bases that match TRBD1. The germline CDR1 and CDR2 sequences are MDHEN and SYDVKM. V lost 5 bases, J lost 4 bases, and 4 bases stayed unmatched. This CDR3 is built from 14 residues. In DNA, the CDR3 is TGTGCCAGCAGTAAATGGACAGGGGGAGAGACCCAGTACTTC. It yields the protein CASSKWTGGETQYF.

V gene TRBV30 combines with J gene TRBJ2-7; 8 positions agree with TRBD1. Trimming took 5 bases from V and 2 from J; bases not matched to a gene: 8. The CDR3 length is 14 residues. CDR1 is GTSNPN, CDR2 SVGIG, per germline (reference sequence). For the CDR3, the DNA is TGTGCCTGGGAACCCCGGGACAGGACCTACGAGCAGTACTTC. Translating gives CAWEPRDRTYEQYF. The whole variable domain, filled in from reference TRBV30 and TRBJ2-7, reads SQTIHQWPATLVQPVGSPLSLECTVEGTSNPNLYWYRQAAGRGLQLLFYSVGIGQISSEVPQNLSASRPQDRQFILSSKKLLLSDSGFYLCAWEPRDRTYEQYFGPGTRLTVT.

This chain uses TRBV6-5 with TRBJ2-6; tentatively, D is TRBD2 (6 bases). CDR3 length: 16 amino acids. The V gene lost 2 bases and the J gene lost 0 bases, with 8 bases spanning the gap. Germline V gene sequence: CDR1 MNHEY, CDR2 SVGAGI. CDR3 DNA sequence: TGTGCCAGCAGTTACGGGGGGTTCTCTGGGGCCAACGTCCTGACTTTC. It encodes CASSYGGFSGANVLTF.

The V call is TRBV9, the J call TRBJ2-5, with TRBD1 as a possible D gene (5 bases). Germline V CDR1 and CDR2: SGDLS, YYNGEE. This CDR3 has 14 amino acids. V gave up 3 bases and J gave up 5 bases, with 14 bases separating them. This CDR3 is CASSERQLGETQYF. CDR3 bases: TGTGCCAGCAGCGAAAGACAGCTTGGGGAGACCCAGTACTTC.

This clone is a singleton in its sample. V is TRBV29-1 and J is TRBJ2-2, with 7 bases that match TRBD1. From germline, CDR1 is SQVTM and CDR2 ANQGSEA. The CDR3 contains 12 residues. With V trimmed by 6 bases and J by 4 bases, 2 bases remained unmatched. The CDR3 loop is CSVRGPTGELFF. The CDR3 DNA sequence: TGCAGCGTAAGGGGGCCCACCGGGGAGCTGTTTTTT.

J is TRBJ1-1 and V is TRBV5-1; a weak D match, TRBD1 (5 bases). V gave up 3 bases and J gave up 1 base, with 13 bases separating them. The CDR3 is 15 amino acids. Per the germline V gene, CDR1 is SGHRS and CDR2 is YFSETQ. CDR3 nucleotides: TGCGCCAGCAGCTCCCCCGGGGGAAGGAACACTGAAGCTTTCTTT. Amino acid sequence: CASSSPGGRNTEAFF.

This clone turned up a few times. The chain links TRBV19 to TRBJ1-6; a weak D match, TRBD1 (6 bases). Germline V CDR1 and CDR2: LNHDA, SQIVND (reference sequence). This CDR3 spans 13 amino acids. Trimming left V 3 bases short and J 9 bases short, with 9 bases between. Written as DNA, the CDR3 is TGTGCCAGTAGTATCGACAGGTTTTCACCCCTCCACTTT. The encoded protein is CASSIDRFSPLHF.